This is a list of T cell receptor beta chains from one sample in a study of T cell responses to AZD1222 COVID-19 vaccine. Clones were read by immunoSEQ multiplex PCR, and TCRdb kept only the in-frame ones, dropping some. The data show around 97,000 clones, 90% seen once. The sequences come from peripheral blood, collected on day 0 of AZD1222 vaccination. All receptors come from an adult in good health. Each CDR3 is given with its conserved first and last residue. The order of the fields is J gene, clone size, V gene, D gene, CDR3 protein, CDR3 DNA. A D gene is named only where the DNA matches it firmly. The size of a clone is reported for some rows only, either as once, few or many, or as a class for expanded clones.

J: TRBJ2-2
size: .
V: TRBV19
D: .
CDR3: CASSIWLGTGELFF
DNA: TGTGCCAGTAGTATCTGGTTGGGCACCGGGGAGCTGTTTTTT

J: TRBJ2-4
size: .
V: TRBV18
D: TRBD1
CDR3: CASSPDRGKNIQYF
DNA: TGTGCCAGCTCACCCGACAGGGGTAAAAACATTCAGTACTTC

J: TRBJ2-7
size: once
V: TRBV6-5
D: TRBD1
CDR3: CASTPGQGTYEQYF
DNA: TGTGCCAGCACCCCGGGACAGGGAACCTACGAGCAGTACTTC

J: TRBJ2-2
size: .
V: TRBV6-5
D: .
CDR3: CASSYSGGAGTGELFF
DNA: TGTGCCAGCAGTTACTCTGGGGGGGCGGGCACCGGGGAGCTGTTTTTT

J: TRBJ2-3
size: .
V: TRBV24-1
D: .
CDR3: CATSDWADTQYF
DNA: TGTGCCACCAGTGATTGGGCAGATACGCAGTATTTT

J: TRBJ2-3
size: .
V: TRBV6-1
D: TRBD2
CDR3: CASSEALASGGTTDTQYF
DNA: TGTGCCAGCAGTGAAGCGCTGGCTAGCGGGGGGACTACAGATACGCAGTATTTT

J: TRBJ2-5
size: few
V: TRBV2
D: .
CDR3: CASSDSLEETQYF
DNA: TGTGCCAGCAGTGATAGTCTAGAAGAGACCCAGTACTTC

J: TRBJ1-6
size: .
V: TRBV2
D: TRBD1
CDR3: CASSGTGEYNSPLHF
DNA: TGTGCCAGCAGTGGGACAGGCGAATATAATTCACCCCTCCACTTT

J: TRBJ2-1
size: .
V: TRBV21-1
D: .
CDR3: CARKGLAAYNEQFF
DNA: TGTGCCAGAAAAGGACTAGCTGCCTACAATGAGCAGTTCTTC

J: TRBJ1-2
size: .
V: TRBV27
D: TRBD1
CDR3: CASSFLTGGYGYTF
DNA: TGTGCCAGCAGTTTTCTGACAGGGGGGTATGGCTACACCTTC

J: TRBJ2-1
size: .
V: TRBV7-9
D: TRBD2
CDR3: CASGKTSGAYNEQFF
DNA: TGTGCCAGCGGCAAGACTAGCGGGGCTTACAATGAGCAGTTCTTC

J: TRBJ1-5
size: .
V: TRBV7-2
D: .
CDR3: CASSFMQGPQHF
DNA: TGTGCCAGCAGCTTCATGCAGGGGCCCCAGCATTTT

J: TRBJ1-2
size: .
V: TRBV7-9
D: TRBD1
CDR3: CASSRTGQEPLYGYTF
DNA: TGTGCCAGCAGCAGAACGGGACAGGAGCCTCTATATGGCTACACCTTC

J: TRBJ2-5
size: once
V: TRBV7-8
D: .
CDR3: CASSLALGGDQYF
DNA: TGTGCCAGCAGCTTAGCGCTTGGAGGGGACCAGTACTTC

J: TRBJ1-1
size: .
V: TRBV25-1
D: .
CDR3: CASSEVGAFF
DNA: TGTGCCAGCAGTGAGGTAGGGGCTTTCTTT

J: TRBJ2-1
size: .
V: TRBV7-8
D: TRBD2
CDR3: CASSSISSGGDPRYEQFF
DNA: TGTGCCAGCAGCTCCATCTCGAGCGGGGGGGACCCGAGGTATGAGCAGTTCTTC

J: TRBJ2-7
size: .
V: TRBV4-3
D: .
CDR3: CASSQVVVQGDEQYF
DNA: TGCGCCAGCAGCCAAGTGGTTGTACAAGGTGACGAGCAGTACTTC

J: TRBJ1-1
size: .
V: TRBV7-9
D: .
CDR3: CASSLRSGDTEAFF
DNA: TGTGCCAGCAGCTTAAGGTCAGGGGACACTGAAGCTTTCTTT

J: TRBJ2-6
size: .
V: TRBV2
D: .
CDR3: CASSARPTGANVLTF
DNA: TGTGCCAGCAGTGCGCGGCCCACTGGGGCCAACGTCCTGACTTTC

J: TRBJ2-3
size: .
V: TRBV27
D: TRBD2
CDR3: CASRLADSTDTQYF
DNA: TGTGCCAGCCGACTAGCGGATAGCACAGATACGCAGTATTTT

J: TRBJ2-3
size: .
V: TRBV29-1
D: .
CDR3: CSVEDLPSSTDTQYF
DNA: TGCAGCGTTGAAGACCTACCATCTAGCACAGATACGCAGTATTTT

J: TRBJ1-2
size: once
V: TRBV19
D: .
CDR3: CAAGDYGYTF
DNA: TGTGCAGCAGGGGACTATGGCTACACCTTC

J: TRBJ2-4
size: once
V: TRBV11-3
D: .
CDR3: CASSLDRSAKNIQYF
DNA: TGTGCCAGCAGCTTAGATCGTTCAGCCAAAAACATTCAGTACTTC

J: TRBJ1-2
size: .
V: TRBV19
D: .
CDR3: CASSILVRHYGYTF
DNA: TGTGCCAGTAGTATTCTTGTCAGGCACTATGGCTACACCTTC

J: TRBJ1-2
size: .
V: TRBV6-4
D: TRBD1
CDR3: CASRPGTGGSYGYTF
DNA: TGTGCCAGCAGGCCCGGGACAGGGGGCAGCTATGGCTACACCTTC

J: TRBJ2-2
size: .
V: TRBV27
D: TRBD1
CDR3: CASSRGQPNTGELFF
DNA: TGTGCCAGCAGTAGGGGACAGCCGAACACCGGGGAGCTGTTTTTT

J: TRBJ2-1
size: .
V: TRBV7-9
D: .
CDR3: CASSGWGPKNNEQFF
DNA: TGTGCCAGCAGCGGTTGGGGGCCAAAAAACAATGAGCAGTTCTTC

J: TRBJ1-2
size: .
V: TRBV28
D: .
CDR3: CASSPGVVPYGYTF
DNA: TGTGCCAGCAGTCCCGGCGTAGTCCCCTATGGCTACACCTTC

J: TRBJ1-2
size: .
V: TRBV7-6
D: .
CDR3: CASSLSTTNYGYTF
DNA: TGTGCCAGCAGCTTATCAACAACTAACTATGGCTACACCTTC

J: TRBJ2-2
size: .
V: TRBV3-1/TRBV3-2
D: .
CDR3: CASSQQLRAGELFF
DNA: TGTGCCAGCAGCCAACAGCTACGGGCCGGGGAGCTGTTTTTT

J: TRBJ1-1
size: .
V: TRBV6-5
D: TRBD1
CDR3: CASSRIQGGRTEAFF
DNA: TGTGCCAGCAGCCGAATCCAGGGGGGAAGAACTGAAGCTTTCTTT

J: TRBJ1-6
size: .
V: TRBV2
D: .
CDR3: CASSDNSENSPLHF
DNA: TGTGCCAGCAGTGACAACTCAGAGAATTCACCCCTCCACTTT

J: TRBJ2-1
size: .
V: TRBV11-3
D: .
CDR3: CASSLTVGGRSYNEQFF
DNA: TGTGCCAGCAGTCTTACGGTGGGTGGCCGCTCCTACAATGAGCAGTTCTTC

J: TRBJ2-1
size: .
V: TRBV6-1
D: .
CDR3: CASSDEYNEQFF
DNA: TGTGCCAGCAGTGACGAATACAATGAGCAGTTCTTC

J: TRBJ1-2
size: .
V: TRBV13
D: TRBD1
CDR3: CASSLGQGADGYTF
DNA: TGTGCCAGCAGCTTAGGGCAGGGGGCCGATGGCTACACCTTC

J: TRBJ2-5
size: .
V: TRBV28
D: TRBD2
CDR3: CASRISGGAGRETQYF
DNA: TGTGCCAGCAGAATTAGCGGGGGGGCTGGTCGCGAGACCCAGTACTTC

J: TRBJ2-1
size: few
V: TRBV11-2
D: .
CDR3: CASSINTDNEQFF
DNA: TGTGCCAGCAGCATAAATACGGACAATGAGCAGTTCTTC

J: TRBJ2-7
size: .
V: TRBV5-6
D: TRBD1
CDR3: CASSSRTGKLLDYEQYF
DNA: TGTGCCAGCAGCTCCAGGACAGGGAAACTCCTCGACTACGAGCAGTACTTC

J: TRBJ2-1
size: .
V: TRBV5-1
D: TRBD2
CDR3: CASSETSGGLNEQFF
DNA: TGCGCCAGCAGCGAAACTAGCGGGGGACTAAATGAGCAGTTCTTC

J: TRBJ1-2
size: .
V: TRBV18
D: .
CDR3: CASSPPSRTFSNYGYTF
DNA: TGTGCCAGCTCACCACCCTCAAGGACATTTTCTAACTATGGCTACACCTTC

J: TRBJ1-6
size: .
V: TRBV5-1
D: .
CDR3: CASSLVVLTEDSPLHF
DNA: TGCGCCAGCAGCTTGGTTGTTCTGACTGAAGATTCACCCCTCCACTTT

J: TRBJ2-7
size: .
V: TRBV30
D: .
CDR3: CAWKMGRADEQYF
DNA: TGTGCCTGGAAGATGGGTAGGGCCGACGAGCAGTACTTC

J: TRBJ1-2
size: .
V: TRBV29-1
D: TRBD1
CDR3: CSVGGTGSTGYTF
DNA: TGCAGCGTTGGTGGGACAGGCTCCACGGGCTACACCTTC

J: TRBJ2-1
size: .
V: TRBV4-1
D: .
CDR3: CASSHQGWHNYNEQFF
DNA: TGCGCCAGCAGCCACCAGGGGTGGCACAACTACAATGAGCAGTTCTTC

J: TRBJ2-6
size: .
V: TRBV4-3
D: .
CDR3: CASSQAGSYSGANVLTF
DNA: TGCGCCAGCAGCCAAGCCGGTAGCTATTCTGGGGCCAACGTCCTGACTTTC

J: TRBJ2-3
size: .
V: TRBV5-1
D: .
CDR3: CASSLTGESTDTQYF
DNA: TGCGCCAGCAGCTTGACGGGGGAGAGCACAGATACGCAGTATTTT

J: TRBJ1-6
size: .
V: TRBV7-9
D: TRBD1
CDR3: CATEPKDRALPPLHF
DNA: TGTGCCACCGAGCCCAAGGACAGGGCGCTTCCACCCCTCCACTTT

J: TRBJ1-3
size: once
V: TRBV7-2
D: .
CDR3: CASSLAQGSYSGNTIYF
DNA: TGTGCCAGCAGCTTAGCCCAGGGTAGTTACTCTGGAAACACCATATATTTT

J: TRBJ1-1
size: .
V: TRBV27
D: TRBD1
CDR3: CASSRGQLNTEAFF
DNA: TGTGCCAGCAGCCGGGGACAGCTGAACACTGAAGCTTTCTTT

J: TRBJ1-6
size: .
V: TRBV7-9
D: TRBD1
CDR3: CASSSDRDNSPLHF
DNA: TGTGCCAGCAGCTCCGACAGGGATAATTCACCCCTCCACTTT